Following are 31 T cell receptor beta chains from one sample sequenced in a study of blood T cell repertoires in COVID-19. Sequencing used immunoSEQ multiplex PCR; TCRdb keeps in-frame clones, though not all of them. This table has 300,000 to 350,000 clones, approximately 89% appearing once. Material for sequencing was peripheral blood. Every receptor here comes from a woman in her 30s with COVID-19, enrolled during active disease.

This chain joins TRBV5-8 and TRBJ1-2, with a possible D match to TRBD1 (6 bases). This CDR3 comprises 15 residues. The germline V gene encodes CDR1 SGHTS and CDR2 YDEGEE. Trimming took 4 bases from V and 4 from J, leaving 17 bases between them. The CDR3 loop reads CASSGWAGTTYGYTF. The CDR3 region has the DNA TGTGCCAGCAGCGGCTGGGCAGGGACAACCTATGGCTACACCTTC. The whole variable domain, remainder taken from reference TRBV5-8 and TRBJ1-2, is EAGVTQSPTHLIKTRGQQATLRCSPISGHTSVYWYQQALGLGLQFLLWYDEGEERNRGNFPPRFSGRQFPNYSSELNVNALELEDSALYLCASSGWAGTTYGYTFGSGTRLTVV.

This clone was seen a few times. The CDR3 spells CASSIGKDRVNYGYTF. The CDR3 DNA is TGTGCCAGTAGTATTGGGAAGGACAGGGTGAACTATGGCTACACCTTC. This chain joins TRBV19 and TRBJ1-2, with TRBD1 identical over 8 bases. Germline trimming cut 3 bases from V and 2 bases from J; bases unmatched to any gene: 8. This CDR3 has 16 residues. Per germline, CDR1 LNHDA and CDR2 SQIVND (reference sequence).

CDR3 nucleotide sequence: TGTGCCAGCTCACCAATTAGCGGGGGGCCCGATACGCAGTATTTT. As protein: CASSPISGGPDTQYF. This chain links TRBV18 with TRBJ2-3, with 10 bases matching TRBD2. CDR1 and CDR2 from the germline V gene are KGHSH and LQKENI. J gave up 6 bases and V 2 bases, and 5 bases lay outside the gene matches. This CDR3 contains 15 residues.

The chain is built from TRBV21-1 and TRBJ2-7; the table's D call, TRBD2, was not checked against the DNA. TRBV21-1 is a pseudogene segment. This CDR3 spans 15 amino acids. CDR3 sequence: CASIPKEGTVYEQYV. The CDR3 nucleotides read TGTGCCAGCATCCCCAAGGAGGGTACGGTTTACGAGCAGTACGTC.

This sequence joins TRBV3-1 (or the pseudogene TRBV3-2) and TRBJ2-3, with D possibly matching TRBD1 (6 bases). Germline V gene data show CDR1 as LGHDT and CDR2 as YNNKEL (reference sequence). The CDR3 extends over 15 amino acids. The V and J ends lost 4 bases and 2 bases respectively, with 13 bases between them. This CDR3 is CASSPREGVTDTQYF. CDR3 sequence (DNA): TGTGCCAGCAGCCCGCGCGAGGGGGTCACAGATACGCAGTATTTT.

The gene calls are TRBV4-3 and TRBJ2-1; 10 bases map to TRBD1. This CDR3 spans 19 amino acids. Germline V gene lookup returns CDR1 LGHNA and CDR2 YSLEER. V was pared by 0 bases and J by 4 bases, with 12 bases of the junction left unmatched. Written as DNA, the CDR3 is TGCGCCAGCAGCCAAGATCTATCGGGGACAGGGGCGTTTTACAATGAGCAGTTCTTC. Translating it yields CASSQDLSGTGAFYNEQFF.

This clone was found a few times. The chain is built from TRBV7-9 and TRBJ1-2; no reliable D call. CDR3 length: 12 amino acids. Trimming took 2 bases from V and 10 from J, leaving 11 bases between them. CDR1 is SEHNR, CDR2 FQNEAQ, per germline (reference sequence). DNA for the CDR3: TGTGCCAGCAGCTTACCGACTGGATACTACACCTTC. Protein: CASSLPTGYYTF.

The chain uses TRBV7-8 and TRBJ1-4; the D gene is possibly TRBD1 (5 bases). Per the germline V gene, CDR1 is SGHVS and CDR2 is FQNEAQ. V gave up 5 bases and J gave up 6 bases, with 16 bases separating them. The CDR3 consists of 15 residues. CDR3 amino acids: CASSPGGEWDEKLFF. The DNA for the CDR3 is TGTGCCAGCAGCCCCGGAGGGGAGTGGGATGAAAAACTGTTTTTT.

The CDR3 here is CASSHLRGTQETQYF. CDR3 sequence (DNA): TGCGCCAGCAGCCACCTTAGGGGAACACAGGAGACCCAGTACTTC. The chain couples TRBV4-3 to TRBJ2-5, with D possibly TRBD1 on 5 matching bases. CDR1 is LGHNA and CDR2 is YSLEER in the germline V gene. Trimming stripped 3 bases from V and 5 bases from J, with 16 bases between. The CDR3 spans 15 residues.

Concerning this clone itself: Compared with germline, one end of the junction differs, possibly owing to a read error. This chain connects TRBV27 to TRBJ1-2, with 7 bases that match TRBD1. Looked up from germline, CDR1 is MNHEY and CDR2 is SMNVEV (reference sequence). This CDR3 region has 11 residues. CDR3 residues: CASSSDRVSYF. CDR3 sequence (DNA): TGTGCCAGCAGTTCAGACAGGGTTTCATACTTC.

This clone appeared a single time. The rearrangement joins TRBV5-1 to TRBJ1-6; 7 bases are shared with TRBD1. Germline values: CDR1 SGHRS, CDR2 YFSETQ. CDR3 length: 17 amino acids. The V segment lost 4 bases and the J segment 9 bases; nucleotides outside the gene matches: 16. The CDR3 reads CASSGERRQGFSSPLHF. Here the CDR3 DNA reads TGCGCCAGCAGCGGGGAACGGAGACAGGGTTTCAGTTCACCCCTCCACTTT.

For the CDR3, the DNA is TGTGCCAGTAGTCTGCCAGTGAGAGGTTTAAATCAGCCCCAGCATTTT. It is translated as CASSLPVRGLNQPQHF. The gene calls are TRBV19 and TRBJ1-5, with D unresolved. CDR1 is LNHDA and CDR2 is SQIVND in the germline V gene (reference sequence). The CDR3 runs to 16 residues. Trimming took off 5 bases at V and 4 bases at J, with 18 bases between the two ends.

The chain carries TRBV6-5 and TRBJ2-5; 10 nucleotides align to TRBD1. Germline-derived CDR1 and CDR2 are MNHEY and SVGAGI. This CDR3 contains 13 residues. V was clipped by 8 bases and J by 4 bases; unmatched bases: 4. The chain's CDR3 is CASRDRGSETQYF. CDR3 DNA: TGTGCCAGCCGGGACAGGGGATCAGAGACCCAGTACTTC.

A note on this clone: Different DNA sequences within this sample yield the same CDR3. The CDR3 sequence is CASSLYQADTQYF. DNA of the CDR3: TGTGCCAGCAGCTTATATCAGGCAGATACGCAGTATTTT. The chain uses TRBV11-2 and TRBJ2-3; D is uncertain. The CDR3 is 13 residues long. Per the germline V gene, CDR1 is SGHAT and CDR2 is FQNNGV. The V end was cut by 2 bases, the J end by 4 bases, with 7 bases between.

This rearrangement joins TRBV20-1 to TRBJ2-3, with no clear D. Per germline, CDR1 DFQATT and CDR2 SNEGSKA (reference sequence). The CDR3 loop spans 11 amino acids. V was clipped by 3 bases and J by 3 bases, with 4 bases between them. CDR3 in amino acids: CSASLTDTQYF. CDR3 in DNA: TGCAGTGCTAGTCTGACAGATACGCAGTATTTT.

The CDR3: CASRPSVQGYGYTF. DNA for the CDR3: TGTGCCAGCAGACCATCTGTACAGGGGTATGGCTACACCTTC. The chain recombines TRBV3-1 (or the pseudogene TRBV3-2) with TRBJ1-2, with 7 bases that match TRBD1. The CDR3 has 14 residues. CDR1 and CDR2 (germline): LGHDT, YNNKEL (reference sequence). The V and J ends lost 6 bases and 5 bases, in that order; junction bases with no gene match: 9.

The chain links TRBV28 to TRBJ2-3; D perhaps matches TRBD1 (6 bases). The CDR3 is 14 residues long. The germline V gene encodes CDR1 MDHEN and CDR2 SYDVKM. Trimming stripped 3 bases from V and 3 bases from J, with 10 bases between. The CDR3 sequence: CASSLNRVTDTQYF. For the CDR3, the DNA is TGTGCCAGCAGTTTGAACAGGGTAACAGATACGCAGTATTTT.

To note about this clone: Other DNA sequences in the sample encode the same CDR3. CDR3: CASSSGQGADTQYF. The CDR3 DNA reads TGCGCCAGCAGCTCTGGACAGGGAGCAGATACGCAGTATTTT. This chain connects TRBV5-1 to TRBJ2-3, with 8 bases identical to TRBD1. CDR3 size: 14 residues. V was clipped by 3 bases and J by 4 bases; unmatched bases: 4. The germline CDR1 and CDR2 sequences are SGHRS and YFSETQ. Combining the CDR3 with reference TRBV5-1 and TRBJ2-3 gives the whole variable domain KAGVTQTPRYLIKTRGQQVTLSCSPISGHRSVSWYQQTPGQGLQFLFEYFSETQRNKGNFPGRFSGRQFSNSRSEMNVSTLELGDSALYLCASSSGQGADTQYFGPGTRLTVL.

The rearrangement joins TRBV30 to TRBJ2-3, with D possibly being TRBD1 (6 bases). Per the germline V gene, CDR1 is GTSNPN and CDR2 is SVGIG (reference sequence). CDR3 length equals 14 residues. V lost 5 bases and J lost 0, with 12 bases in between. The DNA for the CDR3 is TGTGCCTGGCGCCGGGACACTAGCACAGATACGCAGTATTTT. Amino acid sequence: CAWRRDTSTDTQYF.

This chain links TRBV12-5 with TRBJ2-3; possible D gene TRBD2, 5 bases. CDR1 is LGHNT, CDR2 FRNRAP, per germline. The V end was cut by 1 base, the J end by 6 bases, with 20 bases between. The CDR3 is made up of 17 amino acids. Here the CDR3 DNA reads TGTGCTAGTGGTTTGGACCGGATCGGGGTACCGTTGGATACGCAGTATTTT. It codes for CASGLDRIGVPLDTQYF.

This sequence joins TRBV15 and TRBJ1-2, with 8 bases fitting TRBD1. Trimming removed 0 bases from V and 4 bases from J; junction bases left unmatched: 4. Germline CDR1 LNHNV, CDR2 YYDKDF (reference sequence). This CDR3 is 15 amino acids long. The chain's CDR3 is CATSREDRVAYGYTF. For the CDR3, the DNA is TGTGCCACCAGCAGAGAGGACAGGGTTGCCTATGGCTACACCTTC.

The gene calls are TRBV29-1 and TRBJ2-1; D remains ambiguous. CDR3 length equals 11 residues. The germline CDR1 and CDR2 sequences are SQVTM and ANQGSEA. V lost 4 bases and J lost 5, with 6 bases in between. The CDR3 reads CSVAPNNEQFF. In DNA, the CDR3 is TGCAGCGTTGCCCCTAACAATGAGCAGTTCTTC.

This clone was seen just once. V is TRBV4-3 and J is TRBJ1-2; 7 bases are a match to TRBD1. The germline gives CDR1 LGHNA, CDR2 YSLEER. V lost 3 bases, J lost 3 bases, and 4 bases stayed unmatched. The CDR3 is made up of 14 amino acids. CDR3 amino acids: CASSHAGTDYGYTF. The DNA for the CDR3 is TGCGCCAGCAGCCACGCCGGGACAGACTATGGCTACACCTTC.

This chain links TRBV5-4 with TRBJ1-4, with D perhaps TRBD1 (6 bases). The CDR3 runs to 15 residues. Trimming took 1 base from V and 8 from J, leaving 15 bases between them. CDR1 SGHNT and CDR2 YYREEE come from the germline V gene (reference sequence). The CDR3 nucleotides are TGTGCCAGCAGCTTGAACCCCAGCGGGGGCGAAAAACTGTTTTTT. Encoded protein: CASSLNPSGGEKLFF.

This chain connects TRBV2 to TRBJ2-4, with 10 bases fitting TRBD2. J was trimmed by 2 bases and V by 0 bases; bases with no gene match: 13. Germline CDR1 and CDR2: SNHLY and FYNNEI. CDR3 length: 20 residues. The CDR3 nucleotides read TGTGCCAGCAGTGAAGCGCAGGTTGGACTAGCGGCCGGATCCAAAAACATTCAGTACTTC. Its protein is CASSEAQVGLAAGSKNIQYF.

CDR3: CATSRDRGRPPYNEQFF. CDR3 DNA sequence: TGTGCCACCAGCAGAGATCGAGGTCGGCCACCCTACAATGAGCAGTTCTTC. J is TRBJ2-1 and V is TRBV15, with no clear D. The CDR3 has 17 residues. V shed 0 bases and J shed 2 bases, with 14 bases lying between them. The V gene's germline CDR1 is LNHNV and CDR2 YYDKDF (reference sequence).

This clone was detected only a few times. This rearrangement joins TRBV5-6 to TRBJ1-1; perhaps TRBD1 as D (6 bases). Trimming stripped 7 bases from V and 5 bases from J, with 12 bases between. CDR3 length equals 12 residues. Germline V gives CDR1 SGHDT, CDR2 YYEEEE. CDR3 DNA sequence: TGTGCCAGCCAGGGGATGACAACTGAAGCTTTCTTT. Protein: CASQGMTTEAFF.

V usage is TRBV19 and J usage is TRBJ2-2; TRBD1 might be the D (7 bases). The CDR3 loop spans 15 amino acids. With 3 bases removed from V and 2 bases from J, the gap between germline ends came to 10 bases. CDR1 and CDR2 from the germline V gene are LNHDA and SQIVND (reference sequence). Here the CDR3 DNA reads TGTGCCAGTAGTATCGGAGGGGGCAACACCGGGGAGCTGTTTTTT. This codes for CASSIGGGNTGELFF.

V is TRBV7-9 and J is TRBJ1-5, with 9 nucleotides matching TRBD1. The CDR3 runs 16 residues. Trimming took 5 bases from V and 1 from J; bases not matched to a gene: 6. Germline V gene sequence: CDR1 SEHNR, CDR2 FQNEAQ (reference sequence). The DNA for the CDR3 is TGTGCCAGCAGCACCTACAGGGGGCCGAGCAATCAGCCCCAGCATTTT. Protein sequence: CASSTYRGPSNQPQHF.

The J gene is TRBJ2-3, the V gene TRBV11-1, with 7 bases that match TRBD1. The ends lost 5 bases at V and 2 bases at J; junction bases unmatched: 7. Germline loops: CDR1 SGHAT, CDR2 FQDESV (reference sequence). This CDR3 comprises 15 residues. As DNA, the CDR3 is TGTGCCAGCAGCCAGAGACAGGGCGTCACAGATACGCAGTATTTT. Its translation is CASSQRQGVTDTQYF.

The genes are TRBV7-9 and TRBJ1-4; unclear D gene. There are 14 residues in the CDR3. Germline V gene lookup returns CDR1 SEHNR and CDR2 FQNEAQ (reference sequence). V dropped 3 bases and J dropped 2 bases, with 7 bases sitting between them. The CDR3 region is CASSFSATNEKLFF. The DNA of the CDR3 is TGTGCCAGCAGCTTTTCAGCGACTAATGAAAAACTGTTTTTT.